A selection of T cell receptor beta chains follows, all from one sample in a study of blood T cell repertoires in COVID-19. TCRdb keeps only in-frame clones here, not all; method: immunoSEQ multiplex PCR. The sample shows fewer than 140,000 clones, 71% of them seen only once. Sequenced input: peripheral blood. These receptors all stem from a human donor with acute or convalescent COVID-19. The donor label of this sample is uncertain. CDR3s include the opening cysteine and the closing phenylalanine or tryptophan. Fields, in order: D gene, V gene, clone size, J gene, CDR3 protein, CDR3 DNA. The D gene is left open where the match is weak. Clone size appears in some rows only: once, few, many, or a class for an expanded clone.

TRBD2,TRBV2,few,TRBJ2-5,CASSRIGLARMKETQYF,TGTGCCAGCAGTCGGATCGGACTAGCGAGGATGAAAGAGACCCAGTACTTC
TRBD1,TRBV5-1,.,TRBJ1-6,CASSLSRGTGNSPLHF,TGCGCCAGCAGCTTAAGTCGCGGGACAGGGAATTCACCCCTCCACTTT
.,TRBV18,.,TRBJ2-2,CASSPRQGSTGELFF,TGTGCCAGCTCACCACGTCAGGGAAGCACCGGGGAGCTGTTTTTT
TRBD2,TRBV9,.,TRBJ2-3,CASDKQGTSGGADTQYF,TGTGCCAGCGACAAACAGGGGACTAGCGGGGGGGCAGATACGCAGTATTTT
.,TRBV19,.,TRBJ1-2,CASSTYSGDGYTF,TGTGCCAGTAGTACCTATTCAGGTGACGGCTACACCTTC
TRBD1,TRBV10-3,.,TRBJ1-5,CAISPTGEGSQPQHF,TGTGCCATCAGCCCGACAGGGGAAGGGAGTCAGCCCCAGCATTTT
TRBD1,TRBV30,.,TRBJ1-2,CAWSASGQYYGYTF,TGTGCCTGGAGTGCCTCGGGACAGTACTATGGCTACACCTTC
TRBD2,TRBV7-9,.,TRBJ2-3,CASRRLAGSNRDTQYF,TGTGCCAGCAGGCGACTAGCGGGGTCAAATAGGGATACGCAGTATTTT
.,TRBV5-1,.,TRBJ2-2,CASSPPPPGGELFF,TGCGCCAGCAGCCCACCACCCCCCGGGGGGGAGCTGTTTTTT
TRBD1,TRBV28,.,TRBJ1-6,CASSDRVSPLHF,TGTGCCAGCAGCGACAGGGTTTCACCCCTCCACTTT
TRBD1,TRBV7-9,few,TRBJ1-1,CASSLLDREAFF,TGTGCCAGCAGTTTACTGGACAGGGAAGCTTTCTTT
.,TRBV28,.,TRBJ1-5,CASTPELGAQPQHF,TGTGCCAGCACCCCGGAGCTGGGGGCTCAGCCCCAGCATTTT
TRBD1,TRBV6-6,.,TRBJ2-5,CASRYGDDRAQETQYF,TGTGCCAGCAGGTACGGGGACGACAGGGCACAAGAGACCCAGTACTTC
TRBD2,TRBV4-2,.,TRBJ2-3,CASSQGPSRGGTDTQYF,TGTGCCAGCAGCCAAGGCCCCTCGCGGGGGGGCACAGATACGCAGTATTTT
TRBD1,TRBV27,.,TRBJ1-4,CASSLSRQGGEKLFF,TGTGCCAGCAGTTTATCGAGGCAGGGGGGTGAAAAACTGTTTTTT
.,TRBV2,once,TRBJ1-2,CASSPSTASYGYTF,TGTGCCAGCAGTCCCTCGACAGCCTCCTATGGCTACACCTTC
.,TRBV11-1,once,TRBJ2-1,CASSLALSGVYNEQFF,TGTGCCAGCAGCTTAGCGCTTAGCGGAGTCTACAATGAGCAGTTCTTC
TRBD1,TRBV3-1/TRBV3-2,.,TRBJ2-1,CASSPIRTGRSYNEQFF,TGTGCCAGCAGCCCCATCAGGACAGGGCGCTCCTACAATGAGCAGTTCTTC
.,TRBV12-3/TRBV12-4,.,TRBJ1-5,CASSSVGGQPQHF,TGTGCCAGCAGTTCGGTGGGCGGGCAGCCCCAGCATTTT
.,TRBV7-2,.,TRBJ1-5,CASSLGDNSNQPQHF,TGTGCCAGCAGCTTAGGGGACAATAGCAATCAGCCCCAGCATTTT